These 16 T cell receptor beta chains originate from one sample sequenced in a study of blood T cell repertoires in COVID-19. TCRdb's table, derived via immunoSEQ multiplex PCR, lists solely in-frame clones and lacks some. The repertoire consists of fewer than 65,000 clones, with more than 80% occurring once and the leading ten covering 1% to 1.5%. The material sequenced was peripheral blood. These receptors were taken from a woman aged 80 or older with acute or convalescent COVID-19.

The J gene is TRBJ2-1, the V gene TRBV28, with 10 bases identical to TRBD1. Germline CDR1 is MDHEN and CDR2 is SYDVKM. This CDR3 is 13 amino acids long. J lost 10 bases, V lost 6 bases, and 6 bases had no gene match. CDR3 residues: CASSLGQGKEQFF. The CDR3 DNA sequence: TGTGCCAGCAGCCTGGGACAGGGGAAAGAGCAGTTCTTC.

The chain joins TRBV15 to TRBJ1-2, with TRBD1 identical over 7 bases. This CDR3 has 14 residues. V trimming: 5 bases; J trimming: 8 bases; junction bases outside the gene matches: 11. Germline CDR1 and CDR2: LNHNV and YYDKDF (reference sequence). CDR3 loop: CATSLSAGGRGYTF. CDR3 DNA: TGTGCCACCAGCCTCAGCGCAGGGGGTCGGGGCTACACCTTC.

CDR3 in DNA: TGCGCCAGCACTTCAGGGGAACCCTACGAGCAGTACTTC. It translates to CASTSGEPYEQYF. The chain is built from TRBV5-1 and TRBJ2-7; D may be TRBD1 (6 bases). This CDR3 contains 13 residues. V was cut by 6 bases and J by 2 bases, with 12 bases left in between. CDR1 is SGHRS and CDR2 is YFSETQ in the germline V gene.

The chain couples TRBV7-2 to TRBJ1-2, with 8 bases aligning to TRBD1. V lost 1 base, J lost 4 bases, and 5 bases stayed unmatched. The CDR3 spans 15 residues. Germline assignment: CDR1 SGHTA and CDR2 FQGNSA. The CDR3 region has the DNA TGTGCCAGCAGCTTAGGGACAGGGACGCTCTATGGCTACACCTTC. Amino acid sequence: CASSLGTGTLYGYTF.

The chain couples TRBV5-1 to TRBJ1-2, with TRBD1 matching 8 bases. The germline V gene encodes CDR1 SGHRS and CDR2 YFSETQ. Trimming took 7 bases from V and 4 from J; bases not matched to a gene: 12. The CDR3 totals 15 residues. The chain's CDR3 is CASGTGNTKTYGYTF. In DNA form, the CDR3 reads TGCGCCAGCGGGACAGGAAATACAAAGACCTATGGCTACACCTTC.

The CDR3, as DNA: TGTGCCATCAGGCCTCGGACAGGAACTAATGAAAAACTGTTTTTT. It is translated as CAIRPRTGTNEKLFF. J is TRBJ1-4 and V is TRBV10-3; 7 bases are a match to TRBD1. V dropped 6 bases and J dropped 1; count of bases not matched to a gene: 5. The germline gives CDR1 ENHRY, CDR2 SYGVKD. This CDR3 region has 15 residues.

The CDR3 sequence is CATRQGRGLYGYTF. The CDR3 DNA is TGTGCCACACGGCAGGGGAGGGGACTCTATGGCTACACCTTC. The chain is built from TRBV28 and TRBJ1-2, with TRBD1 as a possible D gene (6 bases). The CDR3 is 14 amino acids. The V end lost 10 bases, the J end lost 4 bases, and 19 bases lay between the germline ends. From germline, CDR1 is MDHEN and CDR2 SYDVKM.

The gene calls are TRBV11-2 and TRBJ1-3; weak D call: TRBD1 (5 bases). The CDR3 sequence is 14 residues long. From germline, CDR1 is SGHAT and CDR2 FQNNGV. Trimming left V 4 bases short and J 2 bases short, with 9 bases between. CDR3 bases: TGTGCCAGCAGCTCCCCAGGGACTGGAAACACCATATATTTT. Translating gives CASSSPGTGNTIYF.

The V call is TRBV7-2, the J call TRBJ2-1, with D perhaps TRBD1 (6 bases). Trimming pared 7 bases from V and 10 bases from J, leaving 20 bases between. The CDR3 contains 14 residues. The germline V gene has CDR1 SGHTA and CDR2 FQGNSA. This chain's CDR3 is CASTRPWGPGEQFF. The CDR3 coding sequence is TGTGCCAGCACCCGACCGTGGGGGCCCGGCGAGCAGTTCTTC.

V gene TRBV5-1 combines with J gene TRBJ2-3; the D gene is possibly TRBD1 (6 bases). Trimming stripped 3 bases from V and 4 bases from J, with 6 bases between. This CDR3 has 12 residues. Germline V gene sequence: CDR1 SGHRS, CDR2 YFSETQ. CDR3 nucleotide sequence: TGCGCCAGCAGCTGGGGGCCAGATACGCAGTATTTT. Amino acids: CASSWGPDTQYF.

The chain has TRBV5-6 and TRBJ1-2; TRBD1 might be the D (5 bases). V shed 1 base and J shed 8 bases, with 12 bases lying between them. The CDR3 totals 13 residues. Germline values: CDR1 SGHDT, CDR2 YYEEEE. The CDR3, as DNA: TGTGCCAGCAGCTTGTCCAGGGTTGGCGGCTACACCTTC. It encodes CASSLSRVGGYTF.

This chain joins TRBV9 and TRBJ2-1; TRBD2 matches 11 bases. The V segment lost 0 bases and the J segment 9 bases; nucleotides outside the gene matches: 8. CDR3 length: 16 residues. Per the germline V gene, CDR1 is SGDLS and CDR2 is YYNGEE. In DNA form, the CDR3 reads TGTGCCAGCAGCGTAGACCTAGCGGGGGGTTTCAGTGAGCAGTTCTTC. It specifies CASSVDLAGGFSEQFF.

This chain links TRBV10-3 with TRBJ1-1; the D gene is possibly TRBD1 (6 bases). Per the germline V gene, CDR1 is ENHRY and CDR2 is SYGVKD. Trimming left V 7 bases short and J 1 base short, with 19 bases between. The CDR3 extends over 16 amino acids. The chain's CDR3 is CAINGQPPGPNTEAFF. DNA of the CDR3: TGTGCCATCAATGGACAGCCACCAGGACCGAACACTGAAGCTTTCTTT.

The rearrangement links TRBV3-1 (or the pseudogene TRBV3-2) to TRBJ1-2; a possible D gene is TRBD1 (5 bases). V was cut by 6 bases and J by 5 bases, with 16 bases left in between. Germline V gene lookup returns CDR1 LGHDT and CDR2 YNNKEL (reference sequence). The CDR3 has 14 residues. CDR3 bases: TGTGCCAGCAGGCCCGGGGGGGAACCTTATGGCTACACCTTC. Residues: CASRPGGEPYGYTF.

This chain links TRBV7-3 with TRBJ2-1; 12 nucleotides align to TRBD2. Germline V lookup: CDR1 SGHTA, CDR2 FQGTGA. The junction had 9 bases not matched to a gene; V was cut back by 5 bases and J by 4 bases. The CDR3 sequence is 17 residues long. The DNA for the CDR3 is TGTGCCAGCAGCCTCCGGACTAGCGGGGTTCGTTACAATGAGCAGTTCTTC. Encoded protein: CASSLRTSGVRYNEQFF.

This chain links TRBV7-2 with TRBJ2-5; D is uncertain. The V gene's germline CDR1 is SGHTA and CDR2 FQGNSA. V was trimmed by 5 bases and J by 5 bases, leaving 15 bases between them. The CDR3 contains 14 residues. The CDR3 coding sequence is TGTGCCAGCAGCCTTCAGTTTTCTGTGGAGACCCAGTACTTC. Protein sequence: CASSLQFSVETQYF.